The next 27 T cell receptor beta chains were all read from a single sample in a study of T cell responses to AZD1222 COVID-19 vaccine. Assay used: immunoSEQ multiplex PCR; TCRdb lists only in-frame clones, some missing. The sample lists some 79,000 clones, roughly 80% seen once, with roughly 50% in the top ten. The specimen comprised peripheral blood, sampled 28 days after the second AZD1222 dose. The receptors originated from an adult who received the AZD1222 COVID-19 vaccine.

The chain joins TRBV19 to TRBJ2-1; 10 bases are a match to TRBD2. This CDR3 spans 18 amino acids. The germline gives CDR1 LNHDA, CDR2 SQIVND (reference sequence). Unmatched junction bases numbered 9, after V lost 0 bases and J lost 4 bases. The CDR3 DNA sequence: TGTGCCAGTAGTATAGACGGGCGGAGCGGGAGGGGGTACAATGAGCAGTTCTTC. It encodes CASSIDGRSGRGYNEQFF.

This chain uses TRBV9 with TRBJ2-2; D not resolved. V was trimmed by 2 bases and J by 6 bases, leaving 14 bases between them. The CDR3 loop spans 15 amino acids. Germline-derived CDR1 and CDR2 are SGDLS and YYNGEE. The CDR3 sequence: CASSVHTAGPGELFF. The CDR3 DNA reads TGTGCCAGCAGCGTCCACACAGCCGGGCCCGGGGAGCTGTTTTTT. Supplemented by reference TRBV9 and TRBJ2-2, the full variable domain reads DSGVTQTPKHLITATGQRVTLRCSPRSGDLSVYWYQQSLDQGLQFLIQYYNGEERAKGNILERFSAQQFPDLHSELNLSSLELGDSALYFCASSVHTAGPGELFFGEGSRLTVL.

This sequence joins TRBV7-9 and TRBJ2-3, with TRBD2 identical over 7 bases. Unmatched junction bases numbered 8, after V lost 1 base and J lost 1 base. Germline CDR1 SEHNR, CDR2 FQNEAQ (reference sequence). The length of the CDR3 is 17 residues. The CDR3 loop is CASSLGSAGDRTDTQYF. The CDR3 nucleotides read TGTGCCAGCAGCTTAGGAAGTGCGGGGGACCGCACAGATACGCAGTATTTT.

The V call is TRBV7-3, the J call TRBJ2-1; D is unresolved. The ends were cut back, 0 bases at V and 4 bases at J, with 7 bases in the middle. The CDR3 covers 14 residues. The germline gives CDR1 SGHTA, CDR2 FQGTGA. The CDR3: CASSLTADYNEQFF. The CDR3 DNA follows: TGTGCCAGCAGCTTAACAGCTGATTACAATGAGCAGTTCTTC.

This chain uses TRBV7-9 with TRBJ2-1, with 7 bases lining up with TRBD1. The germline V gene encodes CDR1 SEHNR and CDR2 FQNEAQ (reference sequence). The length of the CDR3 is 15 residues. Trimming at V came to 5 bases and at J to 0 bases, leaving 4 bases not matched to a gene. CDR3 sequence: CASSGRGSSYNEQFF. DNA for the CDR3: TGTGCCAGCAGCGGCAGGGGGAGCTCCTACAATGAGCAGTTCTTC. Using reference TRBV7-9 and TRBJ2-1 for the parts outside the CDR3, the full variable domain is DTGVSQNPRHKITKRGQNVTFRCDPISEHNRLYWYRQTLGQGPEFLTYFQNEAQLEKSRLLSDRFSAERPKGSFSTLEIQRTEQGDSAMYLCASSGRGSSYNEQFFGPGTRLTVL.

This clone was counted a single time. The rearrangement links TRBV3-1 (or the pseudogene TRBV3-2) to TRBJ2-1; 9 nucleotides match TRBD2. The trim removed 1 base at V and 5 bases at J, leaving 3 bases unmatched. Germline V CDR1 and CDR2: LGHDT, YNNKEL (reference sequence). The CDR3 loop spans 15 amino acids. The CDR3 coding sequence is TGTGCCAGCAGCCAAGGGCTAGCGGGGAACAATGAGCAGTTCTTC. This codes for CASSQGLAGNNEQFF.

V and J are TRBV18 and TRBJ2-3; D gene uncertain. In germline, CDR1 is KGHSH, CDR2 LQKENI. The CDR3 loop spans 14 amino acids. V was pared by 3 bases and J by 3 bases, with 10 bases between. Here the CDR3 reads CASSPAAVTDTQYF. The DNA of the CDR3 is TGTGCCAGCTCACCCGCGGCGGTAACAGATACGCAGTATTTT.

This chain links TRBV9 with TRBJ2-1, with D unresolved. CDR1 SGDLS and CDR2 YYNGEE come from the germline V gene. V lost 3 bases to trimming and J lost 8 bases, with 12 bases between them. This CDR3 contains 13 residues. The chain's CDR3 is CASSGLLLYEQFF. The CDR3, as DNA: TGTGCCAGCAGCGGGCTTTTGCTCTATGAGCAGTTCTTC.

The rearrangement links TRBV29-1 to TRBJ2-1; 7 bases fit TRBD2. The J segment lost 4 bases and the V segment lost 3 bases, leaving 3 bases of the junction unmatched. Germline V lookup: CDR1 SQVTM, CDR2 ANQGSEA. The CDR3 covers 13 residues. CDR3 region: CSVERESYNEQFF. CDR3 nucleotide sequence: TGCAGCGTTGAGCGGGAGTCTTACAATGAGCAGTTCTTC.

The gene calls are TRBV14 and TRBJ2-1; no firm D call. V was pared by 0 bases and J by 12 bases, with 12 bases between. Germline V gene sequence: CDR1 SGHDN, CDR2 FVKESK. The CDR3 totals 13 residues. Written as DNA, the CDR3 is TGTGCCAGCAGCCAAGATTTGAGCTTGGGGCAGTTCTTC. Amino acid sequence: CASSQDLSLGQFF.

The chain combines TRBV5-5 with TRBJ2-3; D ambiguous. The CDR3 has 15 residues. Germline lookup yields CDR1 SGHKS and CDR2 YYEKEE (reference sequence). V gave up 6 bases and J gave up 0 bases, with 14 bases separating them. CDR3 sequence: CASKRIGASTDTQYF. CDR3 nucleotides: TGTGCCAGCAAGCGTATCGGTGCTAGCACAGATACGCAGTATTTT.

The table lists this clone with a few counts. The genes are TRBV3-1 (or the pseudogene TRBV3-2) and TRBJ1-3; no definite D call. Germline CDR1 is LGHDT and CDR2 is YNNKEL (reference sequence). This CDR3 comprises 17 residues. V lost 0 bases, J lost 4 bases, and 16 bases lay in between. Here the CDR3 DNA reads TGTGCCAGCAGCCAAGAAGGGAGCTGGCTCTCCGGAAACACCATATATTTT. It yields the protein CASSQEGSWLSGNTIYF.

The V gene is TRBV11-3, the J gene TRBJ2-1; D is ambiguous. Germline V gene data show CDR1 as SGHNT and CDR2 as YENEEA. V was shortened by 5 bases and J by 8 bases, with 19 bases between the two germline ends. The CDR3 has 15 residues. CDR3: CASSGGSRIEDEQFF. The CDR3 DNA is TGTGCCAGCAGCGGCGGTTCCCGAATAGAGGATGAGCAGTTCTTC.

This clone appeared a single time. The rearrangement joins TRBV7-8 to TRBJ2-1; 7 nucleotides match TRBD2. The CDR3 spans 15 residues. J lost 0 bases, V lost 4 bases, and 3 bases had no gene match. Germline CDR1 SGHVS, CDR2 FQNEAQ. CDR3: CASSWGGSSYNEQFF. The CDR3 coding sequence is TGTGCCAGCAGCTGGGGCGGGAGCTCCTACAATGAGCAGTTCTTC.

The count of this clone is one. This chain uses TRBV5-6 with TRBJ2-7; D is unclear. From germline, CDR1 is SGHDT and CDR2 YYEEEE. Trimming shortened V by 4 bases and J by 6 bases, and 14 bases separated the two germline ends. This CDR3 contains 13 residues. In nucleotides, the CDR3 is TGTGCCAGCAGCAAGGATCGGCCCGGCGAGCAGTACTTC. Its translation: CASSKDRPGEQYF. The whole variable domain, remainder taken from reference TRBV5-6 and TRBJ2-7, is DAGVTQSPTHLIKTRGQQVTLRCSPKSGHDTVSWYQQALGQGPQFIFQYYEEEERQRGNFPDRFSGHQFPNYSSELNVNALLLGDSALYLCASSKDRPGEQYFGPGTRLTVT.

This chain links TRBV13 with TRBJ1-2; weak D call: TRBD1 (5 bases). Per the germline V gene, CDR1 is PRHDT and CDR2 is FYEKMQ (reference sequence). The length of the CDR3 is 15 residues. V was clipped by 0 bases and J by 4 bases, with 12 bases between them. The CDR3 DNA is TGTGCCAGCAGCTTAGGGACAGCCGATTTCTATGGCTACACCTTC. This codes for CASSLGTADFYGYTF.

This chain connects TRBV4-1 to TRBJ2-7; TRBD1 or TRBD2 may be the D gene (5 bases each). CDR3 length: 14 residues. CDR1 MGHRA and CDR2 YSYEKL come from the germline V gene. V was clipped by 4 bases and J by 9 bases, with 19 bases between them. The CDR3 here is CASSPGTLGFPQYF. CDR3 nucleotide sequence: TGCGCCAGCAGCCCCGGGACGCTCGGATTTCCGCAGTACTTC.

The gene calls are TRBV27 and TRBJ2-7; D gene uncertain. From germline, CDR1 is MNHEY and CDR2 SMNVEV (reference sequence). CDR3 size: 13 residues. V was cut by 3 bases and J by 3 bases, with 9 bases left in between. The CDR3 DNA reads as TGTGCCAGCAGTTTGACGGATAACTACGAGCAGTACTTC. It translates to CASSLTDNYEQYF.

The V gene is TRBV7-3, the J gene TRBJ1-6; 7 positions agree with TRBD1. The CDR3 sequence is 14 residues long. The germline V gene encodes CDR1 SGHTA and CDR2 FQGTGA. The V segment lost 1 base and the J segment 7 bases; nucleotides outside the gene matches: 1. The CDR3 nucleotides are TGTGCCAGCAGCTTAATAGGGGGCAATTCACCCCTCCACTTT. This encodes CASSLIGGNSPLHF. The full variable domain, rest sourced from reference TRBV7-3 and TRBJ1-6, is GAGVSQTPSNKVTEKGKYVELRCDPISGHTALYWYRQSLGQGPEFLIYFQGTGAADDSGLPNDRFFAVRPEGSVSTLKIQRTERGDSAVYLCASSLIGGNSPLHFGNGTRLTVT.

The chain couples TRBV6-5 to TRBJ2-5, with D perhaps matching TRBD2 (5 bases). CDR3 length: 16 amino acids. Germline V gene data show CDR1 as MNHEY and CDR2 as SVGAGI. V gave up 0 bases and J gave up 1 base, with 12 bases separating them. The CDR3 reads CASSYSGREVQETQYF. CDR3 coding DNA: TGTGCCAGCAGTTACTCAGGCCGGGAAGTCCAAGAGACCCAGTACTTC.

For the CDR3, the DNA is TGTGCCAGTAGTCGGGCGTCAGACACTGGAAACACCATATATTTT. Translated: CASSRASDTGNTIYF. The gene calls are TRBV19 and TRBJ1-3; D gene ambiguous. Trimming removed 5 bases from V and 2 bases from J, with 13 bases in between. The CDR3 loop spans 15 amino acids. CDR1 is LNHDA, CDR2 SQIVND, per germline (reference sequence).

The chain couples TRBV5-5 to TRBJ2-3, with 7 bases matching TRBD2. Germline loops: CDR1 SGHKS, CDR2 YYEKEE (reference sequence). V was clipped by 4 bases and J by 2 bases; unmatched bases: 4. The CDR3 contains 14 residues. The CDR3 DNA is TGTGCCAGCAGCCCCGGGGGGTTCACAGATACGCAGTATTTT. It encodes CASSPGGFTDTQYF. The variable domain in full, with the rest retrieved from reference TRBV5-5 and TRBJ2-3, is DAGVTQSPTHLIKTRGQQVTLRCSPISGHKSVSWYQQVLGQGPQFIFQYYEKEERGRGNFPDRFSARQFPNYSSELNVNALLLGDSALYLCASSPGGFTDTQYFGPGTRLTVL.

This sequence joins TRBV3-1 (or the pseudogene TRBV3-2) and TRBJ2-2; TRBD1 agrees at 7 bases. The germline gives CDR1 LGHDT, CDR2 YNNKEL (reference sequence). The CDR3 spans 15 residues. V gave up 4 bases and J gave up 1 base; unmatched junction bases: 3. The CDR3 protein is CASSLRTGNTGELFF. The CDR3 nucleotides read TGTGCCAGCAGCCTTAGGACAGGGAACACCGGGGAGCTGTTTTTT.

The chain links TRBV6-1 to TRBJ2-7; the D gene is possibly TRBD1 (5 bases). Trimming shortened V by 2 bases and J by 5 bases, and 13 bases separated the two germline ends. The CDR3 is 14 amino acids. Germline CDR1 MNHNS, CDR2 SASEGT. CDR3 residues: CASSEQGIPNEQYF. The CDR3 nucleotides are TGTGCCAGCAGTGAACAGGGAATCCCTAACGAGCAGTACTTC.

CDR3 sequence: CASSHYNSGPYNEQFF. In DNA form, the CDR3 reads TGTGCCAGCAGCCACTATAATAGCGGCCCCTACAATGAGCAGTTCTTC. V usage is TRBV7-3 and J usage is TRBJ2-1; tentative D call: TRBD2 (6 bases). With 5 bases removed from V and 2 bases from J, the gap between germline ends came to 16 bases. This CDR3 is 16 amino acids long. Germline assignment: CDR1 SGHTA and CDR2 FQGTGA.

The V gene is TRBV3-1 (or the pseudogene TRBV3-2), the J gene TRBJ2-3; 13 bases agree with TRBD2. Germline loops: CDR1 LGHDT, CDR2 YNNKEL (reference sequence). This CDR3 is 16 amino acids long. Trimming cost V 3 bases and J 5 bases; bases outside gene matches: 5. In DNA form, the CDR3 reads TGTGCCAGCAGCCACACTAGCGGGGGGGAAATAGATACGCAGTATTTT. This encodes CASSHTSGGEIDTQYF.

This clone was observed a handful of times. The chain has TRBV6-2 or TRBV6-3 and TRBJ2-1, with no clear D. CDR3 length: 13 amino acids. Trimming pared 4 bases from V and 5 bases from J, leaving 9 bases between. The germline CDR1 and CDR2 sequences are MNHEY and SVGEGT. CDR3 coding DNA: TGTGCCAGCAGTTCCTCTAGGAACAATGAGCAGTTCTTC. Translating gives CASSSSRNNEQFF.